The 10 T cell receptor beta chains below were found in one sample sequenced in a study of identical twins. From the 5' RACE reads, TCRdb called clonotypes with MiXCR, one entry per CDR3 protein. The sample includes roughly 1,500,000 distinct CDR3 sequences, roughly a third of them seen just once. The specimen was cord blood. The receptors come from a newborn girl in good health.

The chain carries TRBV20-1 and TRBJ1-1, with 9 nucleotides matching TRBD1. Germline loops: CDR1 DFQATT, CDR2 SNEGSKA (reference sequence). V dropped 2 bases and J dropped 3; count of bases not matched to a gene: 7. The CDR3 loop spans 15 amino acids. Here the CDR3 reads CSARREQGAYTEAFF. The CDR3 bases are TGCAGTGCTAGAAGAGAACAGGGGGCTTACACTGAAGCTTTCTTT.

A single count supports this clonotype. The chain is built from TRBV20-1 and TRBJ2-7; TRBD2 aligns across 8 bases. The V and J ends lost 7 bases and 4 bases, in that order; junction bases with no gene match: 12. Germline loops: CDR1 DFQATT, CDR2 SNEGSKA (reference sequence). CDR3 length: 14 amino acids. The CDR3 sequence: CSVSDASGWYEQYF. CDR3 sequence (DNA): TGCAGTGTAAGCGATGCTAGCGGGTGGTACGAGCAGTACTTC.

The chain carries TRBV12-3 or TRBV12-4 and TRBJ2-2, with 8 positions matching TRBD1. J gave up 1 base and V 5 bases, and 3 bases lay outside the gene matches. This CDR3 region has 15 residues. Here the CDR3 reads CASSHGTGNTGELFF. As DNA, the CDR3 is TGTGCCAGCAGTCACGGGACAGGGAACACCGGGGAGCTGTTTTTT.

This clonotype was seen a handful of times. The chain employs TRBV19 and TRBJ2-1; the match to TRBD1 covers 7 bases. The CDR3 is 14 amino acids. Trimming removed 3 bases from V and 5 bases from J; junction bases left unmatched: 4. The germline CDR1 and CDR2 sequences are LNHDA and SQIVND (reference sequence). In nucleotides, the CDR3 is TGTGCCAGTAGTATTTGGGACAGTAACAATGAGCAGTTCTTC. This encodes CASSIWDSNNEQFF.

The chain is built from TRBV20-1 and TRBJ1-5, with D unresolved. From germline, CDR1 is DFQATT and CDR2 SNEGSKA (reference sequence). The CDR3 consists of 11 residues. Trimming removed 3 bases from V and 10 bases from J, with 10 bases in between. This CDR3 reads CSASASGPQHF. The CDR3 bases are TGCAGTGCTAGCGCCTCGGGACCCCAGCATTTT.

The chain carries TRBV7-6 and TRBJ2-7; 10 bases fit TRBD1. The germline V gene has CDR1 SGHVS and CDR2 FNYEAQ. There are 17 residues in the CDR3. The V segment lost 1 base and the J segment 3 bases; nucleotides outside the gene matches: 9. CDR3 loop: CASSLGPTGGYSYEQYF. The CDR3 DNA reads as TGTGCCAGCAGCTTAGGACCGACAGGGGGCTATAGCTACGAGCAGTACTTC.

In this sample, this clonotype turned up a few times. J is TRBJ1-2 and V is TRBV20-1, with D tentatively TRBD1 (6 bases). V was trimmed by 6 bases and J by 4 bases, leaving 15 bases between them. The V gene's germline CDR1 is DFQATT and CDR2 SNEGSKA (reference sequence). CDR3 size: 13 residues. CDR3 sequence reads: CSAYHREVYGYTF. CDR3 nucleotide sequence: TGCAGTGCGTACCACAGGGAAGTCTATGGCTACACCTTC.

Only a few counts were recorded for this clonotype. J is TRBJ1-5 and V is TRBV28, with 8 bases identical to TRBD1. Germline-derived CDR1 and CDR2 are MDHEN and SYDVKM. This CDR3 contains 16 residues. V shed 2 bases and J 3 bases; nucleotides not matched to a gene: 6. In DNA form, the CDR3 reads TGTGCCAGCAGTTTAAGCCAGGGGGCGAACAATCAGCCCCAGCATTTT. As protein: CASSLSQGANNQPQHF.

This clonotype appeared a few times. This chain connects TRBV6-1 to TRBJ1-2; D call uncertain. Between the trimmed V and J ends, which lost 4 bases and 3 bases, there was a span of 6 bases. The germline CDR1 and CDR2 sequences are MNHNS and SASEGT. The CDR3 consists of 12 residues. This CDR3 is CASSGRHYGYTF. Here the CDR3 DNA reads TGTGCCAGCAGTGGACGGCACTATGGCTACACCTTC.

The V gene is TRBV2, the J gene TRBJ2-2; a weak D match, TRBD2 (6 bases). Between the trimmed V and J ends, which lost 7 bases and 4 bases, there was a span of 10 bases. The CDR3 has 13 residues. CDR1 SNHLY and CDR2 FYNNEI come from the germline V gene. The CDR3 nucleotides are TGTGCCAGCACGGGGGACCTCACCGGGGAGCTGTTTTTT. It codes for CASTGDLTGELFF.